This is a list of T cell receptor beta chains from one sample in a study of cytomegalovirus exposure and HLA in healthy donors. Clones were sequenced by immunoSEQ multiplex PCR, and TCRdb holds only the in-frame ones, with some missing. Among roughly 69,000 clones listed, around 70% were seen once. Source material: PBMCs. The receptors derive from a male donor in good health and CMV-seropositive. Each CDR3 is given with its conserved first and last residue. A D gene is named only where the DNA matches it firmly. Size values are once, few and many counts, or a class for expanded clones, and some rows have none.

TRBJ2-7 | TRBV7-7 | TRBD1 | NA | TGTGCCAGCAGCTTGGACAGGTTCAGCTACGAGCAGTACTTC | CASSLDRFSYEQYF
TRBJ1-3 | TRBV7-2 | NA | few | TGTGCCAGCAGCTTAGTTGGGACATCGAACTCTCAGGGAAACACCATATATTTT | CASSLVGTSNSQGNTIYF
TRBJ2-5 | TRBV2 | NA | NA | TGTGCCAGCAGGCAGGGGTCAGTATACCAAGAGACCCAGTACTTC | CASRQGSVYQETQYF
TRBJ2-7 | TRBV2 | TRBD1 | NA | TGTGCCAGCATTGGACAGGGTACCTACGAGCAGTACTTC | CASIGQGTYEQYF
TRBJ1-5 | TRBV9 | NA | NA | TGTGCCAGCCTTGTCCCTGAGGAACAGCCCCAGCATTTT | CASLVPEEQPQHF
TRBJ2-3 | TRBV4-3 | NA | NA | TGCGCCAGCAGCCAAGAGAGGGGCCTGGGACCGGAGGGAGATACGCAGTATTTT | CASSQERGLGPEGDTQYF
TRBJ2-4 | TRBV5-1 | NA | NA | TGCGCCAGCAGCTTGAGTGGGGCGGAGGGAAACATTCAGTACTTC | CASSLSGAEGNIQYF
TRBJ1-1 | TRBV5-1 | TRBD1 | NA | TGCGCCAGCAGCTTGGCAGTTATGGGACAGGTGGGGGGCACTGAAGCTTTCTTT | CASSLAVMGQVGGTEAFF
TRBJ2-5 | TRBV5-1 | TRBD1 | NA | TGCGCCAGCAGCCCCTTGGGGACAGGGGGCGAAGAGACCCAGTACTTC | CASSPLGTGGEETQYF
TRBJ2-7 | TRBV7-2 | NA | NA | TGTGCCAGCAGCTCTTCCCGCTACGAGCAGTACTTC | CASSSSRYEQYF
TRBJ2-5 | TRBV19 | TRBD1 | NA | TGTGCCAGTAGTAGACGACAGGGAGAAGAGACCCAGTACTTC | CASSRRQGEETQYF
TRBJ1-1 | TRBV5-1 | NA | once | TGCGCCAGCAGCTTGGTTTCAGCGACGAACACTGAAGCTTTCTTT | CASSLVSATNTEAFF
TRBJ1-2 | TRBV13 | NA | NA | TGTGCCAGCAGCTCCTCCTTTGACAGGTCATATGGCTACACCTTC | CASSSSFDRSYGYTF
TRBJ2-7 | TRBV12-5 | NA | once | TGTGCTAGTGGTTTGGTACTAGGCGAGCAGTACTTC | CASGLVLGEQYF
TRBJ2-3 | TRBV7-9 | NA | NA | TGTGCCAGCAGCTTAGGAGCTGTCGGGACAAGGACAGATACGCAGTATTTT | CASSLGAVGTRTDTQYF
TRBJ2-7 | TRBV20-1 | NA | few | TGCAGTGCTGGAGGACACTACGAGCAGTACTTC | CSAGGHYEQYF
TRBJ2-3 | TRBV4-3 | NA | NA | TGCGCCAGCAGCCAAGGGGCGGGAAGCACAGATACGCAGTATTTT | CASSQGAGSTDTQYF
TRBJ1-3 | TRBV5-1 | TRBD1 | few | TGCGCCAGCAGCACGGGACAGGGAAACACCATATATTTT | CASSTGQGNTIYF
TRBJ2-7 | TRBV9 | NA | NA | TGTGCCAGCAGCGTAGATGAGCCTGGCGAGCAGTACTTC | CASSVDEPGEQYF
TRBJ1-1 | TRBV14 | NA | NA | TGTGCCAGCAGACCAGGAGCGGCAGGGGATGATCCCACTGAAGCTTTCTTT | CASRPGAAGDDPTEAFF
TRBJ2-7 | TRBV7-6 | NA | NA | TGTGCCAGCAGCTTAAGAAGCGGGTACGAGCAGTACTTC | CASSLRSGYEQYF
TRBJ2-3 | TRBV14 | TRBD1 | NA | TGTGCCAGCAGCCATTGGACAGGCCAAGATACGCAGTATTTT | CASSHWTGQDTQYF
TRBJ1-2 | TRBV7-8 | TRBD1 | NA | TGTGCCAGCAGCCTATCAGGCGGGACAGCATATGGCTACACCTTC | CASSLSGGTAYGYTF
TRBJ1-3 | TRBV7-8 | NA | NA | TGTGCCAGCAGCTTAGCTGTTGATATTCGACTTGCTGGAAACACCATATATTTT | CASSLAVDIRLAGNTIYF
TRBJ2-1 | TRBV30 | TRBD2 | NA | TGTGCCTCCAGAAGCGGGAGTTCCCACAATGAGCAGTTCTTC | CASRSGSSHNEQFF
TRBJ2-5 | TRBV5-1 | NA | few | TGCGCCAGCAGCTTGGGACTGGAGACCCAGTACTTC | CASSLGLETQYF
TRBJ1-3 | TRBV7-6 | NA | NA | TGTGCCAGCAGCCAACAGAGAGGAAACACCATATATTTT | CASSQQRGNTIYF
TRBJ2-1 | TRBV27 | NA | once | TGTGCCAGCAGTTCCCATCTCGAGGGCAATGAGCAGTTCTTC | CASSSHLEGNEQFF
TRBJ2-3 | TRBV7-2 | NA | NA | TGTGCCAGCAGCTTAAATGGCCGGGGGGCAAATACGCAGTATTTT | CASSLNGRGANTQYF
TRBJ2-7 | TRBV18 | NA | NA | TGTGCCAGCTCACCGGGCCATACCTACGAGCAGTACTTC | CASSPGHTYEQYF
TRBJ2-7 | TRBV6-4 | TRBD1 | NA | TGTGCCAGCAGAGGGGACAGCGATTACGAGCAGTACTTC | CASRGDSDYEQYF
TRBJ1-1 | TRBV6-5 | TRBD1 | medium-sized | TGTGCCAGCAGTTACCAAGGGACAGCCATAGCTTTCTTT | CASSYQGTAIAFF
TRBJ2-2 | TRBV30 | TRBD1 | NA | TGTGCCTGCCCTTCGGGACAGGGAACCGGGGAGCTGTTTTTT | CACPSGQGTGELFF
TRBJ2-3 | TRBV7-6 | TRBD2 | few | TGTGCCAGCAGCTTATTCGGGACTAGCGGGGGAAGTACAGATACGCAGTATTTT | CASSLFGTSGGSTDTQYF
TRBJ2-5 | TRBV5-4 | NA | NA | TGTGCCGCAATGAGGCCCGACTCAGAGACCCAGTACTTC | CAAMRPDSETQYF
TRBJ2-2 | TRBV7-2 | TRBD1 | NA | TGTGCCAGCAGCTTAAGACCGGGACAGGCAACCGGGGAGCTGTTTTTT | CASSLRPGQATGELFF
TRBJ2-1 | TRBV30 | TRBD2 | NA | TGTGCCTGGAGTGGGACGGCTAGCGGGTTGTATGAGCAGTTCTTC | CAWSGTASGLYEQFF
TRBJ1-6 | TRBV6-1 | NA | few | TGTGCCAGCAGAGGACAGAATAATTCACCCCTCCACTTT | CASRGQNNSPLHF
TRBJ1-5 | TRBV27 | TRBD1 | NA | TGTGCCAGCAGTACAGGGGGCGATCAGCCCCAGCATTTT | CASSTGGDQPQHF
TRBJ2-7 | TRBV28 | NA | NA | TGTGCCAGCAGTTTACCGTACATCTCCGAGCAGTACTTC | CASSLPYISEQYF
TRBJ2-7 | TRBV12-5 | TRBD1 | NA | TGTGCTAGTGGGCCGGGACAGGGGTCCCACGAGCAGTACTTC | CASGPGQGSHEQYF
TRBJ1-1 | TRBV6-6 | NA | NA | TGTGCCAGCAGTTACTCGACAGCAAACACTGAAGCTTTCTTT | CASSYSTANTEAFF
TRBJ2-3 | TRBV11-2 | TRBD2 | NA | TGTGCCAGCACCTTGGCTGCGGGGGGGCCATATACGCAGTATTTT | CASTLAAGGPYTQYF
TRBJ1-4 | TRBV30 | NA | NA | TGTGCCTGGAGTGTAGGTAGGGGCTACAATGAAAAACTGTTTTTT | CAWSVGRGYNEKLFF
TRBJ1-6 | TRBV5-1 | NA | NA | TGCGCCAGCAGCTTAGCCCAAACCAATTCACCCCTCCACTTT | CASSLAQTNSPLHF
TRBJ1-1 | TRBV5-1 | NA | NA | TGCGCCAGCAGCTCGGGCCAGACTAAAGAGGCTTTCTTT | CASSSGQTKEAFF
TRBJ2-7 | TRBV6-1 | TRBD2 | NA | TGTGCCAGCAGTGGGGGACTAGCGGGAGTCTCCACCCACGAGCAGTACTTC | CASSGGLAGVSTHEQYF
TRBJ2-7 | TRBV7-9 | NA | NA | TGTGCCAGCAGCCTGGACGGGACCTACGAGCAGTACTTC | CASSLDGTYEQYF
TRBJ1-5 | TRBV4-1 | NA | NA | TGCGCCAGCAGCCAAGAATACTCCAGGGTCCTCAATCAGCCCCAGCATTTT | CASSQEYSRVLNQPQHF
TRBJ1-2 | TRBV6-5 | NA | NA | TGTGCCAGCAGTATTGGACAGTCTAACTATGGCTACACCTTC | CASSIGQSNYGYTF
TRBJ2-6 | TRBV18 | NA | NA | TGTGCCAGCTCCCCTGGGGAGGTTGGGGCCAACGTCCTGACTTTC | CASSPGEVGANVLTF